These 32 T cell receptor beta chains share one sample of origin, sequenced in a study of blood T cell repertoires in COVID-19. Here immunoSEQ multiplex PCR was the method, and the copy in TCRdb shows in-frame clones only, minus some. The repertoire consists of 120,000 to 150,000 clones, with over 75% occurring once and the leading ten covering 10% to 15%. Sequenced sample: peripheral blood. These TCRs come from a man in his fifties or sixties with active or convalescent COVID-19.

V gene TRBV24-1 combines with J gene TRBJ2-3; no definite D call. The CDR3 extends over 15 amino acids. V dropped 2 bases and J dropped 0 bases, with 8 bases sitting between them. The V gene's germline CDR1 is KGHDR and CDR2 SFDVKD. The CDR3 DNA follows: TGTGCCACCAGTGATTCTAGTCGAAGCACAGATACGCAGTATTTT. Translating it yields CATSDSSRSTDTQYF.

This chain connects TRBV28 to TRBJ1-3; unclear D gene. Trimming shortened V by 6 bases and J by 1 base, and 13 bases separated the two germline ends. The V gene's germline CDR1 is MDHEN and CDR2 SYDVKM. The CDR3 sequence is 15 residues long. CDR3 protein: CASRSQVRSGNTIYF. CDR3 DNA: TGTGCCAGCAGATCCCAGGTTAGGTCTGGAAACACCATATATTTT.

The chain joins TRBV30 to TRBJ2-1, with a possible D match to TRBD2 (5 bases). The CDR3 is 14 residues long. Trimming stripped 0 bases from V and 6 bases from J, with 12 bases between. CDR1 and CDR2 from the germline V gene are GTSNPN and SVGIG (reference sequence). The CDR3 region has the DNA TGTGCCTGGAGTGTAAGCCCCGGGATCAATGAGCAGTTCTTC. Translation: CAWSVSPGINEQFF.

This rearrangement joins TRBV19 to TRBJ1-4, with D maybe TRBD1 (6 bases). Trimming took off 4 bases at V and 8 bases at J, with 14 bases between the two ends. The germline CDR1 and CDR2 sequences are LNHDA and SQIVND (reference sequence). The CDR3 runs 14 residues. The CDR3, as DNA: TGTGCCAGTAGTACCAGGGGTTTGAGGGAAAAACTGTTTTTT. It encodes CASSTRGLREKLFF.

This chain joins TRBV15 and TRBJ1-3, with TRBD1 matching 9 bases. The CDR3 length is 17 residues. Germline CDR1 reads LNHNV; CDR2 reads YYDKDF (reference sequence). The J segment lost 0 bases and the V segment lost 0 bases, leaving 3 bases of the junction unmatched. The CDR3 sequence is CATSRDGQGPSGNTIYF. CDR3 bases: TGTGCCACCAGCAGAGATGGACAGGGGCCCTCTGGAAACACCATATATTTT.

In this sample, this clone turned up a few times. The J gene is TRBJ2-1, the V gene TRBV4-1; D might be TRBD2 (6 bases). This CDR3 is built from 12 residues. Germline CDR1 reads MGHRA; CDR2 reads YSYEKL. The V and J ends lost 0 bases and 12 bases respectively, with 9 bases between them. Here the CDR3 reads CASSQDRRGQFF. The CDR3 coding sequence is TGCGCCAGCAGCCAAGATCGGCGGGGGCAGTTCTTC.

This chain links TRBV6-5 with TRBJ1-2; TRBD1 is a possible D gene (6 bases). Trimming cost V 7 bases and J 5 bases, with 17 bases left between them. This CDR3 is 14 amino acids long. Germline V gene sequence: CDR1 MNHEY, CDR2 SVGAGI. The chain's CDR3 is CASTPRGGTYGYTF. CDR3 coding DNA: TGTGCCAGCACACCAAGGGGGGGCACTTATGGCTACACCTTC.

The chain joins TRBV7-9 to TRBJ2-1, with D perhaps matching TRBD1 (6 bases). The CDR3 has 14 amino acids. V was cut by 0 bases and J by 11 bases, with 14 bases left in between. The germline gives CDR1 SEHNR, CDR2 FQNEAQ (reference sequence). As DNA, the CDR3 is TGTGCCAGCAGCTTAGCCCAGGGGACGGTAAAGCAGTTCTTC. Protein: CASSLAQGTVKQFF.

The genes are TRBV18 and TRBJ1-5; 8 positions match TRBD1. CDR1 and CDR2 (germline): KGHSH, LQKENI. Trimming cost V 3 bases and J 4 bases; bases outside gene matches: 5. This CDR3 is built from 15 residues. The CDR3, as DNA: TGTGCCAGCTCACCCGGGACAGGAGCTAATCAGCCCCAGCATTTT. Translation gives CASSPGTGANQPQHF.

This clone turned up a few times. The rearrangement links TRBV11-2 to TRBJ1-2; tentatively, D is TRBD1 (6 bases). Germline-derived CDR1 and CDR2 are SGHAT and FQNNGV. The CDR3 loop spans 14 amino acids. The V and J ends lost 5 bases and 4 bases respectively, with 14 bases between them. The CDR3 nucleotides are TGTGCCAGCAGCCCGGGACAAGGAAGCTATGGCTACACCTTC. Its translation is CASSPGQGSYGYTF.

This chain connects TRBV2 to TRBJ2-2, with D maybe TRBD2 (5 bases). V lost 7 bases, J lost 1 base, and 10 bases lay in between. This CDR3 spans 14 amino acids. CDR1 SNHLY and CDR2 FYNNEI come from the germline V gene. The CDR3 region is CASKASRNTGELFF. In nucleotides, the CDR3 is TGTGCCAGCAAGGCTAGCAGGAACACCGGGGAGCTGTTTTTT.

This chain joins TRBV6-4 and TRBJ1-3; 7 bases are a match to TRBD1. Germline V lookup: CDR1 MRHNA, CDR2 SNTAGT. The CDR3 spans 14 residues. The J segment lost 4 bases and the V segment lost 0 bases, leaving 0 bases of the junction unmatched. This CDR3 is CASSDSGQGNTIYF. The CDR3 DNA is TGTGCCAGCAGTGACTCGGGACAGGGAAACACCATATATTTT.

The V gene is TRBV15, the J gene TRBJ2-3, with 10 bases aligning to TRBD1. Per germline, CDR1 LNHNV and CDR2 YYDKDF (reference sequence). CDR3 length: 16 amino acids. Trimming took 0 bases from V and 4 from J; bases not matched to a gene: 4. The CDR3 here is CATSRDGGQGSDTQYF. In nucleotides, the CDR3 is TGTGCCACCAGCAGAGATGGGGGACAGGGGTCAGATACGCAGTATTTT.

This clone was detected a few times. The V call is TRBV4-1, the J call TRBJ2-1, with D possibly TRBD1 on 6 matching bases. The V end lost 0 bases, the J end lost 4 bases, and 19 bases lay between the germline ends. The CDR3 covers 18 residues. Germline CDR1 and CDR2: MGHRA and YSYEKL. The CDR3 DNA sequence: TGCGCCAGCAGCCAAGAGGTAACCGGACAGAAAAGATACAATGAGCAGTTCTTC. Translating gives CASSQEVTGQKRYNEQFF.

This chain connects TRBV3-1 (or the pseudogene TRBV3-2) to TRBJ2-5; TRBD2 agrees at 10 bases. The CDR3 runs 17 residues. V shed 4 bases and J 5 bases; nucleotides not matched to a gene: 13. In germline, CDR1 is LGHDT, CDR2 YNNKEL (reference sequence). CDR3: CASSPLRSGRARETQYF. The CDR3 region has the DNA TGTGCCAGCAGCCCCCTGAGGAGCGGGAGGGCCCGGGAGACCCAGTACTTC.

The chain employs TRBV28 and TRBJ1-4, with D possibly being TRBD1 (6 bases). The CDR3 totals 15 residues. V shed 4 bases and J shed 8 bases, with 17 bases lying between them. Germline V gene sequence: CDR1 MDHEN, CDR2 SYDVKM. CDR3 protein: CASSSRQVPGEKLFF. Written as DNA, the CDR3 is TGTGCCAGCAGTTCCCGACAGGTTCCAGGGGAAAAACTGTTTTTT.

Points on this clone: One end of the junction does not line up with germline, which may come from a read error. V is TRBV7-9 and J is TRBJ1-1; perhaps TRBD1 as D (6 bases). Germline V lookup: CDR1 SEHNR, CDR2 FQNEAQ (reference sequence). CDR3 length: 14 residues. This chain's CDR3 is CASSFTSGTPLQVF. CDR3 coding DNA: TGTGCCAGCAGTTTCACATCCGGGACACCGCTACAGGTCTTT.

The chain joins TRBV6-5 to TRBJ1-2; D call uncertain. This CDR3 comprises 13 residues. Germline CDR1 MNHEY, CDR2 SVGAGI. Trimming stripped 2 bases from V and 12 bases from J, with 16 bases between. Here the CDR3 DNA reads TGTGCCAGCAGTTACCGTCGCGTAGGCGGCCACACCTTC. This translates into CASSYRRVGGHTF.

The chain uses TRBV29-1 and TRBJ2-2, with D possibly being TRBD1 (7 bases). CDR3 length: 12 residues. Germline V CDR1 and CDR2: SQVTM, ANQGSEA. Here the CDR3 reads CSAGGHGGELFF. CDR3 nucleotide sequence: TGCAGTGCAGGGGGGCATGGTGGGGAGCTGTTTTTT.

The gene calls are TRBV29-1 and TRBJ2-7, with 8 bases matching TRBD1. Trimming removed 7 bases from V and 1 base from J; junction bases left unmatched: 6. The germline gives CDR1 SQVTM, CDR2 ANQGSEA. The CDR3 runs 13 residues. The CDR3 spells CSALTGESYEQYF. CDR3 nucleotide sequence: TGCAGCGCCCTGACAGGGGAGTCCTACGAGCAGTACTTC.

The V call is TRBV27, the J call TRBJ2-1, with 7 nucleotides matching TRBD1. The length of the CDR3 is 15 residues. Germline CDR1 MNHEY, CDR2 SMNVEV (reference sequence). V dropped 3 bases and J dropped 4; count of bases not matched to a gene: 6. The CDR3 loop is CASSFGGQIYNEQFF. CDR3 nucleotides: TGTGCCAGCAGTTTTGGGGGACAGATTTACAATGAGCAGTTCTTC.

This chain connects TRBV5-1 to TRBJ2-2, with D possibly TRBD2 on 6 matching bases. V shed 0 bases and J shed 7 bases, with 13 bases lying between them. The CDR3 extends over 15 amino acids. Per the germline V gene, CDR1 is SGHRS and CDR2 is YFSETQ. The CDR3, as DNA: TGCGCCAGCAGCTTGGGAGCCGGGAGAATCGGGGAGCTGTTTTTT. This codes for CASSLGAGRIGELFF.

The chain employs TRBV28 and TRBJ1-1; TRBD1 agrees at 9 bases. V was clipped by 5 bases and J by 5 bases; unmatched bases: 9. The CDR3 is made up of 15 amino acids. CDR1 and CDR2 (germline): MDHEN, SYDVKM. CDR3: CASSPPGTGMTEAFF. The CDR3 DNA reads TGTGCCAGCAGTCCCCCAGGGACAGGGATGACTGAAGCTTTCTTT.

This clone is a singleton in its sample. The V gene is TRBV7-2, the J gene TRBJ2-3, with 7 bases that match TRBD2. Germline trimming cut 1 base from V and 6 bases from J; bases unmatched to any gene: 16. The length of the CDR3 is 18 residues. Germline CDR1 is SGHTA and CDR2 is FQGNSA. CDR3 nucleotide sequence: TGTGCCAGCAGCTTAGTACCATCGGGGGGATCCAGTTTGGATACGCAGTATTTT. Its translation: CASSLVPSGGSSLDTQYF. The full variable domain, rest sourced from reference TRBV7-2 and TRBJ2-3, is GAGVSQSPSNKVTEKGKDVELRCDPISGHTALYWYRQSLGQGLEFLIYFQGNSAPDKSGLPSDRFSAERTGGSVSTLTIQRTQQEDSAVYLCASSLVPSGGSSLDTQYFGPGTRLTVL.

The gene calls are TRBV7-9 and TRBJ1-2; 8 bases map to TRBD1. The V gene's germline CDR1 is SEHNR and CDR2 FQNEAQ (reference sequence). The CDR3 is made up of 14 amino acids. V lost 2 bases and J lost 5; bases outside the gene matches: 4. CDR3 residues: CASSLRGQDYGYTF. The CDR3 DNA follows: TGTGCCAGCAGCTTAAGGGGACAGGATTATGGCTACACCTTC.

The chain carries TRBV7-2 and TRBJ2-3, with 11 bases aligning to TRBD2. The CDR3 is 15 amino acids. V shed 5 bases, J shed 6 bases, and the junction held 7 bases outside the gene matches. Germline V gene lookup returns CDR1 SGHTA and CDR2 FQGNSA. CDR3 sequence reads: CASSPDGTSGDTQYF. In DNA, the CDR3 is TGTGCCAGCAGCCCTGACGGGACTAGCGGTGATACGCAGTATTTT.

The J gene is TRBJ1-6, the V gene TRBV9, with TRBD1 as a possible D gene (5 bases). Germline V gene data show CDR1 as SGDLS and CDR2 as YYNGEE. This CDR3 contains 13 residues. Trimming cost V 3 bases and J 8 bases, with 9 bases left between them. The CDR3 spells CASSEDSYSPLHF. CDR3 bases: TGTGCCAGCAGCGAAGACAGCTATTCACCCCTCCACTTT.

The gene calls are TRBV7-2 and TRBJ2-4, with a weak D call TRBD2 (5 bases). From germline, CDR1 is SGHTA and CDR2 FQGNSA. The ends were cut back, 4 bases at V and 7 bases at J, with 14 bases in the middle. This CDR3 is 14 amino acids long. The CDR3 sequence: CASSSRGTGNIQYF. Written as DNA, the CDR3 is TGTGCCAGCAGCTCTCGGGGTACGGGGAACATTCAGTACTTC.

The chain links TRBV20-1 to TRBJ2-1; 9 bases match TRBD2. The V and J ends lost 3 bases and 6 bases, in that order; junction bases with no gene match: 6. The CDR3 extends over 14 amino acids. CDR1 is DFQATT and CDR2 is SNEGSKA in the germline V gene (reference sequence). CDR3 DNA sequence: TGCAGTGCTAGTGAGGCTAGCGGGACCAATGAGCAGTTCTTC. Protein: CSASEASGTNEQFF.

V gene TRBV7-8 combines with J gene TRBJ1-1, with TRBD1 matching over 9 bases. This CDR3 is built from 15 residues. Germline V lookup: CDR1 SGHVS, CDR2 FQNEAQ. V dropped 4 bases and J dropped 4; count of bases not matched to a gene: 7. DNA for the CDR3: TGTGCCAGCAGCTCTCACAGGGGGCCAGGCACTGAAGCTTTCTTT. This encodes CASSSHRGPGTEAFF.

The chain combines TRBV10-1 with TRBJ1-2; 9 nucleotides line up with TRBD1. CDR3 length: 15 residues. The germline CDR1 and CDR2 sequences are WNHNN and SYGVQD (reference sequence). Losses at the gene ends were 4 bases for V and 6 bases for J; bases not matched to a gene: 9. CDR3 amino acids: CASSGKTGGANGYTF. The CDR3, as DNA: TGCGCCAGCAGTGGAAAAACAGGGGGCGCGAATGGCTACACCTTC.

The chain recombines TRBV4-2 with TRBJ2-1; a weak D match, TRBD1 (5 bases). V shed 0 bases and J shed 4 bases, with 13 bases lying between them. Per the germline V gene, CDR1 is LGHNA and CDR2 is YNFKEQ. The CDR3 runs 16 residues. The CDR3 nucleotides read TGTGCCAGCAGCCAAGACGGGTACAGGCAGTACAATGAGCAGTTCTTC. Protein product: CASSQDGYRQYNEQFF.